This TCR beta chain stems from a study of T cells in Graves' hyperthyroidism and ophthalmopathy. Study-level results: Blood held most thyroid clonotypes expanded above 0.001 frequency. For ophthalmopathy, model prediction preceded onset by a median about six months.

Patients were excluded for uncontrolled infection, other autoimmune disease, pregnancy or lactation. This clonotype was counted at least ten times. Its antigen remains unknown. V shed 0 bases and J 5 bases; nucleotides not matched to a gene: 10. The germline V gene encodes CDR1 SGHDN and CDR2 FVKESK. This CDR3 region has 18 residues. There were TCR beta CDR3 regions amplified from RNA transcripts. When the TCR CDR3 underwent first-round RT-PCR, the HTBI primer set was used. TCRdb fed the multiplex PCR reads into MiXCR, producing one record per CDR3 protein. The table records approximately 690,000 distinct CDR3 sequences, about 14% of them present only once.

The rearrangement uses TRBV14 and TRBJ2-1; 10 bases are shared with TRBD2. This clonotype was obtained from a woman aged 50 to 65 with Graves' ophthalmopathy. The source material was blood. Here the CDR3 DNA reads TGTGCCAGCAGCCAAGACGAGCTAGCGGGAGTAATCCACAATGAGCAGTTCTTC. Translated, it gives CASSQDELAGVIHNEQFF.